The 24 T cell receptor beta chains listed next were all sequenced from one sample in a study of response to subunit inactivated influenza vaccine. Each CDR3 protein gets one entry after TCRdb re-called the RT-PCR reads with MiXCR. The profile covers around 760,000 distinct CDR3 sequences, with roughly 14% appearing a single time and around 6.5% taken by the ten largest. The source material was PBMCs from blood, sampled around two weeks before vaccination. Receptor source: a man aged 50-59 years who received an inactivated influenza vaccine.

V usage is TRBV5-1 and J usage is TRBJ2-3, with 14 bases that match TRBD2. Germline CDR1 reads SGHRS; CDR2 reads YFSETQ. J was trimmed by 1 base and V by 1 base; bases with no gene match: 8. CDR3 length: 19 residues. The CDR3 DNA sequence: TGCGCCAGCAGCTTGCGGACTAGCGGGAGGAATTGGGGCACAGATACGCAGTATTTT. Its translation: CASSLRTSGRNWGTDTQYF.

The chain recombines TRBV7-2 with TRBJ2-1; 8 bases are shared with TRBD2. Germline values: CDR1 SGHTA, CDR2 FQGNSA. The length of the CDR3 is 12 residues. The trim removed 4 bases at V and 12 bases at J, leaving 5 bases unmatched. CDR3 DNA: TGTGCCAGCAGCTCCTGGACTAGCCGGCAGTTCTTC. This sequence encodes CASSSWTSRQFF.

The rearrangement joins TRBV2 to TRBJ1-6, with D uncertain. Trimming cost V 8 bases and J 0 bases, with 8 bases left between them. Per the germline V gene, CDR1 is SNHLY and CDR2 is FYNNEI. The CDR3 consists of 14 residues. CDR3 sequence: CASGSSSYNSPLHF. The CDR3 coding sequence is TGTGCCAGCGGGTCAAGCTCCTATAATTCACCCCTCCACTTT.

This clonotype was observed a single time. The CDR3 sequence is CATPLSGGYTGELFF. The CDR3 DNA reads as TGTGCCACCCCGTTATCAGGGGGCTACACCGGGGAGCTGTTTTTT. J is TRBJ2-2 and V is TRBV6-1; 8 bases map to TRBD1. This CDR3 contains 15 residues. V shed 10 bases, J shed 3 bases, and the junction held 10 bases outside the gene matches. CDR1 and CDR2 from the germline V gene are MNHNS and SASEGT.

This clonotype came up a few times. J is TRBJ2-3 and V is TRBV5-8; tentative D call: TRBD1 (5 bases). The CDR3 has 15 amino acids. V lost 1 base and J 3 bases, leaving 12 bases between the germline ends. Germline assignment: CDR1 SGHTS and CDR2 YDEGEE. The DNA of the CDR3 is TGTGCCAGCAGCTTGTTTCAGGGTGGGACAGATACGCAGTATTTT. This sequence encodes CASSLFQGGTDTQYF.

A word on this clonotype: A much larger clone lies a single base off, so this may be a read error. The chain couples TRBV27 to TRBJ2-2, with a weak D call TRBD2 (5 bases). The CDR3 has 12 residues. Germline V CDR1 and CDR2: MNHEY, SMNVEV (reference sequence). The CDR3 sequence is CASSYNTGEPFF. The CDR3 bases are TGTGCCAGCAGTTATAACACCGGGGAGCCGTTTTTT.

Turning to this clonotype: A read error is possible here, since a much larger clone lies one base away. The CDR3 sequence: CVSSQSRASGSIQNIQYF. In nucleotides, the CDR3 is TGTGTCAGCAGTCAAAGCCGGGCTAGCGGGAGTATCCAAAACATTCAGTACTTC. The chain combines TRBV28 with TRBJ2-4, with 10 bases aligning to TRBD2. Germline loops: CDR1 MDHEN, CDR2 SYDVKM. The CDR3 runs to 18 residues.

The rearrangement joins TRBV12-3 or TRBV12-4 to TRBJ2-1, with D hard to call. V was cut by 3 bases and J by 7 bases, with 7 bases left in between. The CDR3 loop spans 12 amino acids. CDR3: CASSFAPNEQFF. In DNA, the CDR3 is TGTGCCAGCAGTTTCGCTCCTAATGAGCAGTTCTTC.

The chain is built from TRBV7-6 and TRBJ2-1; 7 bases map to TRBD1. J lost 8 bases, V lost 0 bases, and 10 bases had no gene match. Germline V gene lookup returns CDR1 SGHVS and CDR2 FNYEAQ. This CDR3 has 16 residues. CDR3 residues: CASSLAYPTGMDEQFF. CDR3 coding DNA: TGTGCCAGCAGCTTAGCGTACCCGACAGGGATGGATGAGCAGTTCTTC.

This clonotype occurred a few times. This chain links TRBV12-3 or TRBV12-4 with TRBJ2-5, with 16 bases fitting TRBD2. The CDR3 sequence is 19 residues long. With V trimmed by 7 bases and J by 1 base, 12 bases remained unmatched. The CDR3 loop reads CASTRTGTSGRAIQETQYF. The CDR3 DNA is TGTGCCAGCACCAGAACCGGGACTAGCGGGAGGGCCATCCAAGAGACCCAGTACTTC.

The chain links TRBV5-1 to TRBJ2-6, with unresolved D. Trimming left V 0 bases short and J 2 bases short, with 9 bases between. There are 16 residues in the CDR3. CDR1 is SGHRS, CDR2 YFSETQ, per germline. CDR3 sequence reads: CASSLGTFAGANVLTF. The DNA for the CDR3 is TGCGCCAGCAGCTTGGGAACCTTCGCTGGGGCCAACGTCCTGACTTTC.

This clonotype was detected only once. The V gene is TRBV7-2, the J gene TRBJ2-2; TRBD2 aligns across 7 bases. Germline CDR1 reads SGHTA; CDR2 reads FQGNSA. The CDR3 is 17 residues long. V shed 0 bases and J 2 bases; nucleotides not matched to a gene: 6. The CDR3 coding sequence is TGTGCCAGCAGCTTAGCTGGTCTAGCGGATAACACCGGGGAGCTGTTTTTT. This encodes CASSLAGLADNTGELFF.

This clonotype has only a few counts. J is TRBJ2-7 and V is TRBV3-1; D gene uncertain. Germline V lookup: CDR1 LGHDT, CDR2 YNNKEL (reference sequence). V dropped 3 bases and J dropped 6 bases, with 9 bases sitting between them. The CDR3 runs to 12 residues. This CDR3 reads CASSQVGREQYF. CDR3 nucleotide sequence: TGTGCCAGCAGCCAGGTTGGGCGCGAGCAGTACTTC.

This clonotype has more than one count but fewer than ten. The chain is built from TRBV6-1 and TRBJ2-7; 10 positions match TRBD2. CDR1 and CDR2 from the germline V gene are MNHNS and SASEGT. The CDR3 spans 16 residues. V gave up 5 bases and J gave up 2 bases; unmatched junction bases: 9. The CDR3 sequence is CASSRASGSGTYEQYF. CDR3 coding DNA: TGTGCCAGCAGTCGAGCTAGCGGGAGTGGTACCTACGAGCAGTACTTC.

The genes are TRBV5-8 and TRBJ2-7; D may be TRBD1 or TRBD2 (5 bases each). Trimming left V 4 bases short and J 3 bases short, with 20 bases between. Germline V gene sequence: CDR1 SGHTS, CDR2 YDEGEE. The CDR3 contains 16 residues. CDR3 sequence reads: CASSPTVTRESYEQYF. In DNA, the CDR3 is TGTGCCAGCAGCCCTACTGTAACCAGGGAGAGCTACGAGCAGTACTTC.

CDR3 protein: CASSPKMGQGADIQYF. The CDR3 DNA is TGTGCCAGCAGCCCGAAAATGGGACAGGGGGCGGACATTCAGTACTTC. The V call is TRBV7-9, the J call TRBJ2-4; 12 nucleotides align to TRBD1. CDR3 length equals 16 residues. Germline CDR1 and CDR2: SEHNR and FQNEAQ (reference sequence). Losses at the gene ends were 5 bases for V and 8 bases for J; bases not matched to a gene: 10.

This clonotype was counted only a few times. The rearrangement uses TRBV12-3 or TRBV12-4 and TRBJ1-1; 8 nucleotides line up with TRBD1. This CDR3 is built from 17 residues. J lost 3 bases, V lost 6 bases, and 15 bases had no gene match. The CDR3 sequence is CASSPGVSDRGHTEAFF. The CDR3 coding sequence is TGTGCCAGCAGCCCAGGGGTGAGTGACAGGGGCCACACTGAAGCTTTCTTT.

The chain is built from TRBV5-1 and TRBJ2-1; the match to TRBD1 covers 8 bases. Germline values: CDR1 SGHRS, CDR2 YFSETQ. Trimming took 0 bases from V and 7 from J; bases not matched to a gene: 9. The CDR3 contains 16 residues. The CDR3 DNA sequence: TGCGCCAGCAGCTTGGGAACAGGGGGTCGGGGAAATGAGCAGTTCTTC. Its protein is CASSLGTGGRGNEQFF.

The gene calls are TRBV20-1 and TRBJ2-3, with 10 bases identical to TRBD2. This CDR3 region has 16 residues. V lost 5 bases, J lost 5 bases, and 13 bases stayed unmatched. Looked up from germline, CDR1 is DFQATT and CDR2 is SNEGSKA (reference sequence). The CDR3 loop reads CSARHLTSGSIDTQYF. CDR3 coding DNA: TGCAGTGCTCGACACTTGACTAGCGGGTCCATAGATACGCAGTATTTT.

This clonotype was seen a handful of times. The chain employs TRBV29-1 and TRBJ2-3; 12 nucleotides line up with TRBD2. This CDR3 spans 14 amino acids. With V trimmed by 6 bases and J by 4 bases, 5 bases remained unmatched. Germline CDR1 and CDR2: SQVTM and ANQGSEA. CDR3 coding DNA: TGCAGCGTCTCTAGCGGGAGGGGCGCAGATACGCAGTATTTT. Encoded protein: CSVSSGRGADTQYF.

This clonotype was observed a handful of times. J is TRBJ1-2 and V is TRBV7-2, with D possibly TRBD1 on 5 matching bases. CDR1 is SGHTA and CDR2 is FQGNSA in the germline V gene. The V and J ends lost 5 bases and 7 bases respectively, with 17 bases between them. The CDR3 runs 14 residues. In nucleotides, the CDR3 is TGTGCCAGCAGCCCTAGCGCAGGGCTGTTTGGCTACACCTTC. It encodes CASSPSAGLFGYTF.

This clonotype was found a few times. The CDR3 DNA reads TGTGCCAGCAGCTTTGGGGGGGTTAATGAAAAACTGTTTTTT. This encodes CASSFGGVNEKLFF. The V and J genes are TRBV5-6 and TRBJ1-4; D is perhaps TRBD1 (5 bases). The CDR3 covers 14 residues. Germline V gives CDR1 SGHDT, CDR2 YYEEEE. The ends were cut back, 2 bases at V and 4 bases at J, with 9 bases in the middle.

This clonotype was seen a handful of times. The rearrangement joins TRBV20-1 to TRBJ2-5; a possible D gene is TRBD2 (6 bases). The ends were cut back, 7 bases at V and 1 base at J, with 16 bases in the middle. Germline V gene data show CDR1 as DFQATT and CDR2 as SNEGSKA (reference sequence). The CDR3 spans 14 residues. The CDR3 sequence: CSGKVRGTQETQYF. The CDR3 DNA is TGCAGTGGAAAGGTACGCGGGACCCAAGAGACCCAGTACTTC.

The V gene is TRBV3-1, the J gene TRBJ1-1; D uncertain. Germline CDR1 is LGHDT and CDR2 is YNNKEL (reference sequence). The CDR3 has 13 residues. V lost 4 bases and J lost 8, with 14 bases in between. CDR3 sequence reads: CASSPSLEGEAFF. The DNA for the CDR3 is TGTGCCAGCAGCCCTTCACTGGAAGGGGAAGCTTTCTTT.